This entry lists 23 T cell receptor beta chains sequenced from one sample in a study of shared clonotypes between healthy human individuals. TCRdb's copy holds only in-frame clones and misses some; the assay was immunoSEQ multiplex PCR. The sample consists of about 92,000 clones, 60% to 70% of them appearing once. Sequenced input: memory CD8+ T cells sorted from blood. Subset: CD45RO+ cells pooled with CCR7-negative TemRA cells. The receptor source for this set is a man aged 25-45 years in good health.

This clone has more than one count but fewer than ten. The gene calls are TRBV11-2 and TRBJ2-7; 11 positions agree with TRBD2. Germline V gene lookup returns CDR1 SGHAT and CDR2 FQNNGV. The ends lost 5 bases at V and 2 bases at J; junction bases unmatched: 8. The CDR3 spans 16 residues. CDR3 sequence: CASSRASSGGTYEQYF. The CDR3 DNA reads TGTGCCAGCAGCCGGGCCTCTAGCGGGGGGACCTACGAGCAGTACTTC.

This chain joins TRBV6-1 and TRBJ2-7; a weak D match, TRBD2 (6 bases). V was trimmed by 7 bases and J by 4 bases, leaving 20 bases between them. Germline CDR1 is MNHNS and CDR2 is SASEGT. CDR3 length: 15 residues. In DNA, the CDR3 is TGTGCCAGCATGGGGTTAAAGGGACTGTATTACGAGCAGTACTTC. Amino acids: CASMGLKGLYYEQYF.

The V and J genes are TRBV27 and TRBJ1-5, with TRBD1 matching 9 bases. Germline CDR1 and CDR2: MNHEY and SMNVEV (reference sequence). V gave up 9 bases and J gave up 5 bases; unmatched junction bases: 14. The CDR3 loop spans 16 amino acids. The CDR3 DNA follows: TGTGCCAGTCAACCCACGGGACAGGGAAGGCATCAGCCCCAGCATTTT. Translated, it gives CASQPTGQGRHQPQHF.

The chain has TRBV11-2 and TRBJ2-7; 8 bases match TRBD2. The CDR3 extends over 13 amino acids. With 5 bases clipped from V and 3 bases from J, the junction kept 3 bases outside the gene matches. Germline V gene lookup returns CDR1 SGHAT and CDR2 FQNNGV. CDR3 sequence: CASSAGTSYEQYF. CDR3 nucleotide sequence: TGTGCCAGCAGCGCGGGGACTAGCTACGAGCAGTACTTC.

The chain links TRBV27 to TRBJ2-7; TRBD2 agrees at 13 bases. CDR3 length equals 17 residues. V was clipped by 4 bases and J by 0 bases; unmatched bases: 6. Germline V CDR1 and CDR2: MNHEY, SMNVEV (reference sequence). CDR3 sequence (DNA): TGTGCCAGCAGTTCCCTGACTAGCGGGAGGTACTCCTACGAGCAGTACTTC. It yields the protein CASSSLTSGRYSYEQYF.

DNA of the CDR3: TGTGCCAGCAGCAAAGCGACCGGGACTAGCGGGGACAATGAGCAGTTCTTC. It encodes CASSKATGTSGDNEQFF. J is TRBJ2-1 and V is TRBV21-1; TRBD2, the table's D call, was not compared with the DNA. TRBV21-1 has pseudogene status. The CDR3 length is 17 residues.

The chain uses TRBV28 and TRBJ2-1; D unclear. Germline V gives CDR1 MDHEN, CDR2 SYDVKM. The CDR3 has 14 amino acids. V gave up 7 bases and J gave up 7 bases, with 17 bases separating them. CDR3 in DNA: TGTGCCAGCATCCCGGACGGCAGATCAAATGAGCAGTTCTTC. Translation: CASIPDGRSNEQFF.

Concerning this clone itself: One base separates it from a far larger clone, so it is likely a read error. The rearrangement joins TRBV6-4 to TRBJ2-3, with 8 bases matching TRBD2. Trimming took 3 bases from V and 0 from J; bases not matched to a gene: 2. The germline V gene has CDR1 MRHNA and CDR2 SNTAGT. The CDR3 spans 15 residues. For the CDR3, the DNA is TGTGCCAGCAGTGAGTCTAGCGGGAGCACAGATACGCAGTATTTT. This codes for CASSESSGSTDTQYF.

The chain is built from TRBV19 and TRBJ2-6, with 7 bases fitting TRBD1. Per germline, CDR1 LNHDA and CDR2 SQIVND (reference sequence). The CDR3 is 15 residues long. V trimming: 6 bases; J trimming: 0 bases; junction bases outside the gene matches: 2. The CDR3 region has the DNA TGTGCCAGTAGATCAGGGGGCTCTGGGGCCAACGTCCTGACTTTC. Translating it yields CASRSGGSGANVLTF.

In this sample, this clone turned up a few times. The gene calls are TRBV6-5 and TRBJ2-7; 9 bases map to TRBD2. With V trimmed by 2 bases and J by 5 bases, 4 bases remained unmatched. The germline gives CDR1 MNHEY, CDR2 SVGAGI. The CDR3 has 14 amino acids. CDR3 nucleotide sequence: TGTGCCAGCAGTTACATAGCGGGAGCTGACGAGCAGTACTTC. Translated: CASSYIAGADEQYF.

The V call is TRBV20-1, the J call TRBJ2-1, with D unclear. There are 11 residues in the CDR3. V lost 4 bases to trimming and J lost 5 bases, with 6 bases between them. Per the germline V gene, CDR1 is DFQATT and CDR2 is SNEGSKA (reference sequence). CDR3 loop: CSAINHNEQFF. The CDR3 bases are TGCAGTGCTATTAACCACAATGAGCAGTTCTTC.

Concerning this clone: This may come from a read error, since a much larger clone is one base off. This chain connects TRBV7-2 to TRBJ2-7; TRBD2 agrees at 9 bases. Germline V gene sequence: CDR1 SGHTA, CDR2 FQGNSA. CDR3 length: 15 residues. J was trimmed by 0 bases and V by 1 base; bases with no gene match: 1. Here the CDR3 DNA reads TGTGCCAGCAGCTTAGTTAGCGGGAGCTCCTACGAGCAGTACTTC. As protein: CASSLVSGSSYEQYF.

This chain joins TRBV25-1 and TRBJ2-7; weak D call: TRBD2 (5 bases). Germline V gives CDR1 MGHDK, CDR2 SYGVNS. V lost 3 bases, J lost 5 bases, and 14 bases lay in between. CDR3 length: 14 residues. The CDR3 protein is CASSDRSNGDEQYF. CDR3 DNA sequence: TGTGCCAGCAGTGACCGTTCAAACGGGGACGAGCAGTACTTC.

Concerning this clone itself: A single base separates this from a much larger clone, so it may be a read error. The same CDR3 arises from other DNA sequences in this sample as well. The rearrangement links TRBV28 to TRBJ1-2; D is undetermined. Germline CDR1 reads MDHEN; CDR2 reads SYDVKM. The CDR3 sequence is 11 residues long. Trimming shortened V by 3 bases and J by 2 bases, and 1 base separated the two germline ends. CDR3 coding DNA: TGTGCCAGCAGTTTCAACTATGGCTACACCTTC. Translating gives CASSFNYGYTF.

This clone turned up a few times. The chain recombines TRBV5-4 with TRBJ1-2; D ambiguous. V was trimmed by 0 bases and J by 8 bases, leaving 14 bases between them. CDR1 SGHNT and CDR2 YYREEE come from the germline V gene (reference sequence). CDR3 length: 14 amino acids. CDR3 in DNA: TGTGCCAGCAGCTTGGTATTGGGGTCTAGAGGCTACACCTTC. Translating it yields CASSLVLGSRGYTF.

This chain links TRBV7-9 with TRBJ2-1; D might be TRBD2 (6 bases). The ends were cut back, 4 bases at V and 5 bases at J, with 12 bases in the middle. This CDR3 region has 14 residues. From germline, CDR1 is SEHNR and CDR2 FQNEAQ (reference sequence). CDR3 protein: CASSWEARNNEQFF. CDR3 DNA sequence: TGTGCCAGCAGCTGGGAGGCCAGGAACAATGAGCAGTTCTTC.

The chain uses TRBV5-4 and TRBJ2-5; D is unresolved. CDR1 and CDR2 (germline): SGHNT, YYREEE (reference sequence). The CDR3 totals 13 residues. Trimming pared 7 bases from V and 3 bases from J, leaving 13 bases between. The DNA for the CDR3 is TGTGCCAGCCAAGCCCCCCCTGAAGAGACCCAGTACTTC. Translation: CASQAPPEETQYF.

The chain joins TRBV7-9 to TRBJ2-3; no clear D gene. The CDR3 runs 14 residues. The V gene lost 1 base and the J gene lost 6 bases, with 11 bases spanning the gap. CDR1 is SEHNR and CDR2 is FQNEAQ in the germline V gene (reference sequence). The CDR3 reads CASSLEDPVDTQYF. Here the CDR3 DNA reads TGTGCCAGCAGCTTAGAGGACCCCGTGGATACGCAGTATTTT.

V usage is TRBV27 and J usage is TRBJ2-7, with TRBD2 identical over 8 bases. The germline V gene has CDR1 MNHEY and CDR2 SMNVEV (reference sequence). CDR3 size: 16 residues. The V segment lost 6 bases and the J segment 2 bases; nucleotides outside the gene matches: 12. The CDR3: CASSLTGSGTPYEQYF. In DNA, the CDR3 is TGTGCCAGCAGCTTGACAGGTAGCGGGACGCCCTACGAGCAGTACTTC.

This chain uses TRBV5-1 with TRBJ2-5; D remains unclear. The germline gives CDR1 SGHRS, CDR2 YFSETQ. V gave up 0 bases and J gave up 1 base, with 13 bases separating them. The CDR3 is 16 amino acids. The CDR3 here is CASSLALLQIQETQYF. The CDR3 DNA sequence: TGCGCCAGCAGCTTGGCCTTATTACAGATCCAAGAGACCCAGTACTTC.

This rearrangement joins TRBV30 to TRBJ2-2, with D unclear. V shed 2 bases and J shed 6 bases, with 10 bases lying between them. CDR1 is GTSNPN, CDR2 SVGIG, per germline (reference sequence). CDR3 length equals 13 residues. The CDR3 protein is CAWSIAGAGELFF. The CDR3 coding sequence is TGTGCCTGGAGTATCGCCGGCGCCGGGGAGCTGTTTTTT. The variable domain in full, completed from reference TRBV30 and TRBJ2-2, reads SQTIHQWPATLVQPVGSPLSLECTVEGTSNPNLYWYRQAAGRGLQLLFYSVGIGQISSEVPQNLSASRPQDRQFILSSKKLLLSDSGFYLCAWSIAGAGELFFGEGSRLTVL.

This rearrangement joins TRBV18 to TRBJ2-1, with a weak D call TRBD2 (6 bases). Trimming removed 3 bases at V and 5 bases at J, with 8 bases between. This CDR3 has 13 amino acids. Germline CDR1 is KGHSH and CDR2 is LQKENI. CDR3 residues: CASSPRLDNEQFF. The CDR3 DNA follows: TGTGCCAGCTCACCCAGACTAGACAATGAGCAGTTCTTC.

The V gene is TRBV5-1, the J gene TRBJ2-7; 7 bases match TRBD2. CDR3 length: 15 residues. V shed 0 bases, J shed 2 bases, and the junction held 5 bases outside the gene matches. Germline V lookup: CDR1 SGHRS, CDR2 YFSETQ. This CDR3 is CASSLDGRAPYEQYF. The CDR3 nucleotides read TGCGCCAGCAGCTTGGATGGGAGGGCTCCCTACGAGCAGTACTTC.